This T cell receptor (beta chain) was observed in a study of siplizumab effects on memory and regulatory T cells. Germline V CDR1 and CDR2: SEHNR, FQNEAQ (reference sequence). The J segment lost 4 bases and the V segment lost 6 bases, leaving 13 bases of the junction unmatched. The CDR3 is 17 amino acids. Generated by immunoSEQ multiplex PCR, the TCRdb table keeps only in-frame clones and is missing some. Among 80,000 to 95,000 clones, about 95% were seen once, and the ten largest hold approximately 17%. Material for sequencing was CD8+ T cells sorted from blood. The rearrangement uses TRBV7-9 and TRBJ1-4, with 8 bases identical to TRBD1. The TCR comes from a human donor in good health. CDR3 loop: CASRNGGRGPGNEKLFF. The CDR3 nucleotides read TGTGCCAGCAGGAATGGGGGCAGGGGGCCCGGTAATGAAAAACTGTTTTTT.